The 26 T cell receptor beta chains below come from one sample, sequenced in a study of cytomegalovirus exposure and HLA in healthy donors. Both 60 Vbeta primers and 13 Jbeta primers went into the PCR. The assay was immunoSEQ multiplex PCR, and TCRdb's table has in-frame clones only and misses some. The repertoire holds tens of thousands of clones, with 76% as singletons. The specimen was PBMCs. These receptors were taken from a male donor in good health and CMV-seronegative.

J is TRBJ2-1 and V is TRBV9, with 7 nucleotides matching TRBD1. The CDR3 runs 15 residues. The germline CDR1 and CDR2 sequences are SGDLS and YYNGEE. The junction had 10 bases not matched to a gene; V was cut back by 4 bases and J by 6 bases. The CDR3 sequence is CASSPRQGSGNEQFF. The CDR3 DNA sequence: TGTGCCAGCAGCCCCCGACAGGGTAGTGGCAATGAGCAGTTCTTC.

The genes are TRBV28 and TRBJ1-2, with 9 positions matching TRBD1. With 6 bases clipped from V and 6 bases from J, the junction kept 11 bases outside the gene matches. From germline, CDR1 is MDHEN and CDR2 SYDVKM. The CDR3 is made up of 15 amino acids. As DNA, the CDR3 is TGTGCCAGCAGCCAGAATCCCGGGACAGGGAATGGCTACACCTTC. Its protein product is CASSQNPGTGNGYTF.

This clone has just one count. The chain has TRBV2 and TRBJ2-7; the D gene is possibly TRBD1 (6 bases). The germline V and J ends were trimmed by 6 bases and 4 bases, with 10 bases remaining between them. CDR3 size: 12 residues. The germline V gene encodes CDR1 SNHLY and CDR2 FYNNEI. The CDR3 coding sequence is TGTGCCAGCAGGGACGACAGGTACGAGCAGTACTTC. Its protein is CASRDDRYEQYF. Variable domain in full (rest from reference TRBV2 and TRBJ2-7): EPEVTQTPSHQVTQMGQEVILRCVPISNHLYFYWYRQILGQKVEFLVSFYNNEISEKSEIFDDQFSVERPDGSNFTLKIRSTKLEDSAMYFCASRDDRYEQYFGPGTRLTVT.

The rearrangement uses TRBV27 and TRBJ1-1; D is unresolved. V was clipped by 3 bases and J by 5 bases, with 16 bases between them. The CDR3 is made up of 15 amino acids. Germline CDR1 reads MNHEY; CDR2 reads SMNVEV (reference sequence). CDR3 DNA: TGTGCCAGCAGTTTTTCGCGAGGCGGGATAACTGAAGCTTTCTTT. It codes for CASSFSRGGITEAFF.

The V gene is TRBV29-1, the J gene TRBJ1-1; D unresolved. CDR3 length: 11 amino acids. V lost 6 bases and J 1 base, leaving 6 bases between the germline ends. In germline, CDR1 is SQVTM, CDR2 ANQGSEA. The chain's CDR3 is CSVAWNTEAFF. The CDR3, as DNA: TGCAGCGTAGCCTGGAACACTGAAGCTTTCTTT.

The chain recombines TRBV10-3 with TRBJ1-6; 7 nucleotides line up with TRBD1. This CDR3 region has 14 residues. Germline-derived CDR1 and CDR2 are ENHRY and SYGVKD. The V segment lost 4 bases and the J segment 4 bases; nucleotides outside the gene matches: 1. CDR3 sequence reads: CAISGQGYNSPLHF. CDR3 sequence (DNA): TGTGCCATCAGTGGACAGGGTTATAATTCACCCCTCCACTTT.

This clone is a singleton in its sample. The chain recombines TRBV28 with TRBJ1-2; 8 nucleotides align to TRBD1. There are 14 residues in the CDR3. CDR1 and CDR2 (germline): MDHEN, SYDVKM. The V segment lost 9 bases and the J segment 8 bases; nucleotides outside the gene matches: 14. CDR3 protein: CASSPNQGARGYTF. CDR3 bases: TGTGCCAGTTCGCCTAATCAGGGGGCGAGGGGCTACACCTTC.

The chain combines TRBV5-1 with TRBJ1-1, with D perhaps matching TRBD1 (5 bases). The germline V and J ends were trimmed by 4 bases and 3 bases, with 10 bases remaining between them. The CDR3 contains 13 residues. CDR1 and CDR2 (germline): SGHRS, YFSETQ. The CDR3 reads CASSRDRDTEAFF. The CDR3 DNA sequence: TGCGCCAGCAGCCGCGACAGAGACACTGAAGCTTTCTTT. The whole variable domain, filled in from reference TRBV5-1 and TRBJ1-1, reads KAGVTQTPRYLIKTRGQQVTLSCSPISGHRSVSWYQQTPGQGLQFLFEYFSETQRNKGNFPGRFSGRQFSNSRSEMNVSTLELGDSALYLCASSRDRDTEAFFGQGTRLTVV.

V usage is TRBV10-1 and J usage is TRBJ2-7; TRBD2 matches 9 bases. This CDR3 has 15 amino acids. The junction had 9 bases not matched to a gene; V was cut back by 2 bases and J by 7 bases. Looked up from germline, CDR1 is WNHNN and CDR2 is SYGVQD (reference sequence). CDR3: CASSEMVAGVEEQYF. Written as DNA, the CDR3 is TGCGCCAGCAGTGAGATGGTAGCGGGAGTCGAGGAGCAGTACTTC.

This sequence joins TRBV5-8 and TRBJ1-2, with D hard to call. The CDR3 length is 13 residues. Trimming stripped 2 bases from V and 8 bases from J, with 13 bases between. The V gene's germline CDR1 is SGHTS and CDR2 YDEGEE. The CDR3 spells CASSFLDFVGYTF. In DNA form, the CDR3 reads TGTGCCAGCAGCTTTTTAGACTTCGTGGGCTACACCTTC.

This chain joins TRBV5-4 and TRBJ1-1, with TRBD1 matching over 9 bases. Germline V gene lookup returns CDR1 SGHNT and CDR2 YYREEE (reference sequence). The CDR3 runs 16 residues. The V and J ends lost 0 bases and 6 bases, in that order; junction bases with no gene match: 9. CDR3: CASSLEIWGQGAEAFF. CDR3 DNA: TGTGCCAGCAGCTTGGAAATTTGGGGACAGGGCGCTGAAGCTTTCTTT.

The chain carries TRBV5-4 and TRBJ2-5; D remains ambiguous. Deletions cut 4 bases from V and 3 bases from J, with 16 bases between. Germline CDR1 SGHNT, CDR2 YYREEE (reference sequence). The CDR3 is made up of 15 amino acids. CDR3: CASSPGRLGEETQYF. CDR3 bases: TGTGCCAGCAGCCCGGGTAGGTTAGGAGAAGAGACCCAGTACTTC.

The rearrangement joins TRBV18 to TRBJ2-5; 10 bases align to TRBD1. The CDR3 covers 13 residues. Germline V CDR1 and CDR2: KGHSH, LQKENI. V lost 3 bases to trimming and J lost 11 bases; unmatched junction nucleotides: 6. The CDR3 DNA reads TGTGCCAGCTCACCCGGGACAGGGGATGAGCAGTACTTC. Amino acid sequence: CASSPGTGDEQYF.

The rearrangement links TRBV6-1 to TRBJ1-1; maybe TRBD1 (6 bases). Germline V gene sequence: CDR1 MNHNS, CDR2 SASEGT. V lost 6 bases and J lost 10, with 21 bases in between. The CDR3 is made up of 14 amino acids. As DNA, the CDR3 is TGTGCCAGCAGGCACAGGGATCGCCCGTTGACAGCTTTCTTT. Amino acids: CASRHRDRPLTAFF.

This clone was seen a handful of times. The rearrangement joins TRBV30 to TRBJ2-5; D not resolved. Trimming cost V 4 bases and J 1 base, with 10 bases left between them. Germline lookup yields CDR1 GTSNPN and CDR2 SVGIG (reference sequence). The CDR3 contains 13 residues. The chain's CDR3 is CAWNGAIQETQYF. Here the CDR3 DNA reads TGTGCCTGGAACGGAGCGATCCAAGAGACCCAGTACTTC. The variable domain in full, with the rest retrieved from reference TRBV30 and TRBJ2-5, is SQTIHQWPATLVQPVGSPLSLECTVEGTSNPNLYWYRQAAGRGLQLLFYSVGIGQISSEVPQNLSASRPQDRQFILSSKKLLLSDSGFYLCAWNGAIQETQYFGPGTRLLVL.

The J gene is TRBJ2-7, the V gene TRBV6-1; 11 bases are a match to TRBD2. The V segment lost 4 bases and the J segment 3 bases; nucleotides outside the gene matches: 5. The germline CDR1 and CDR2 sequences are MNHNS and SASEGT. This CDR3 is built from 15 residues. The CDR3 region has the DNA TGTGCCAGCAGTGCTCGACTAGCGGGGCACTACGAGCAGTACTTC. Translating it yields CASSARLAGHYEQYF.

Notes on this clone: A read error may account for a junction end that differs from germline. J is TRBJ2-7 and V is TRBV6-1; weak D call: TRBD1 (5 bases). Germline V CDR1 and CDR2: MNHNS, SASEGT. CDR3 length equals 12 residues. The DNA of the CDR3 is TGTGCCAGCAGTGAAGGGCTTATGACAGTTAACTTC. Its translation is CASSEGLMTVNF.

This chain uses TRBV7-3 with TRBJ2-3; TRBD1 is a possible D gene (6 bases). CDR3 length: 12 amino acids. CDR1 is SGHTA, CDR2 FQGTGA, per germline. CDR3 sequence reads: CASAGDSDTQYF. As DNA, the CDR3 is TGTGCGTCGGCAGGGGATTCGGATACGCAGTATTTT.

This clone showed up just once. CDR3 DNA: TGTGCCAGCAGCTTGGCCACTACCGGGGAGCTGTTTTTT. The encoded protein is CASSLATTGELFF. The chain recombines TRBV5-4 with TRBJ2-2; D unresolved. Germline-derived CDR1 and CDR2 are SGHNT and YYREEE (reference sequence). Trimming pared 0 bases from V and 5 bases from J, leaving 5 bases between. The CDR3 is 13 amino acids. Full variable domain (remainder filled in from reference TRBV5-4 and TRBJ2-2): ETGVTQSPTHLIKTRGQQVTLRCSSQSGHNTVSWYQQALGQGPQFIFQYYREEENGRGNFPPRFSGLQFPNYSSELNVNALELDDSALYLCASSLATTGELFFGEGSRLTVL.

The CDR3 DNA reads TGTGCCAGCAGTTTAGAGTCCGAGCAGTACTTC. Translation: CASSLESEQYF. V and J are TRBV28 and TRBJ2-7; D remains unclear. The V gene lost 2 bases and the J gene lost 6 bases, with 5 bases spanning the gap. The germline CDR1 and CDR2 sequences are MDHEN and SYDVKM. This CDR3 comprises 11 residues.

CDR3 nucleotide sequence: TGTGCCAGCAAGAAACAGGGAGTGTATGAGCAGTTCTTC. It encodes CASKKQGVYEQFF. V is TRBV5-6 and J is TRBJ2-1, with D possibly TRBD1 on 6 matching bases. This CDR3 is 13 amino acids long. CDR1 is SGHDT and CDR2 is YYEEEE in the germline V gene. V was pared by 6 bases and J by 8 bases, with 15 bases between.

The chain recombines TRBV2 with TRBJ2-5; D is perhaps TRBD1 (6 bases). The CDR3 totals 12 residues. Germline lookup yields CDR1 SNHLY and CDR2 FYNNEI. The ends were cut back, 8 bases at V and 8 bases at J, with 15 bases in the middle. Written as DNA, the CDR3 is TGTGCCAGCCAGACAGGCCGGTTTACCCAGTACTTC. Its protein product is CASQTGRFTQYF. Full variable domain (missing parts from reference TRBV2 and TRBJ2-5): EPEVTQTPSHQVTQMGQEVILRCVPISNHLYFYWYRQILGQKVEFLVSFYNNEISEKSEIFDDQFSVERPDGSNFTLKIRSTKLEDSAMYFCASQTGRFTQYFGPGTRLLVL.

V usage is TRBV6-5 and J usage is TRBJ2-1, with 11 nucleotides matching TRBD2. J gave up 5 bases and V 6 bases, and 6 bases lay outside the gene matches. Germline values: CDR1 MNHEY, CDR2 SVGAGI. This CDR3 is built from 15 residues. The CDR3 sequence: CASRSLAGGHNEQFF. The CDR3 coding sequence is TGTGCCAGCAGGTCCCTAGCGGGAGGCCACAATGAGCAGTTCTTC.

The CDR3 DNA sequence: TGTGCCAGCAGCCCCGAGGGACTGCTCAATCAGCCCCAGCATTTT. It yields the protein CASSPEGLLNQPQHF. The chain employs TRBV9 and TRBJ1-5; TRBD1 is a possible D gene (5 bases). This CDR3 contains 15 residues. V was trimmed by 4 bases and J by 3 bases, leaving 14 bases between them. Per the germline V gene, CDR1 is SGDLS and CDR2 is YYNGEE.

This chain uses TRBV7-3 with TRBJ1-1, with 7 positions matching TRBD1. The trim removed 3 bases at V and 1 base at J, leaving 2 bases unmatched. The CDR3 runs 14 residues. Germline CDR1 reads SGHTA; CDR2 reads FQGTGA. Here the CDR3 reads CASSLDRRNTEAFF. The CDR3 bases are TGTGCCAGCAGCTTGGACAGGAGGAACACTGAAGCTTTCTTT. The full variable domain, in which reference TRBV7-3 and TRBJ1-1 provide the parts outside the CDR3, is GAGVSQTPSNKVTEKGKYVELRCDPISGHTALYWYRQSLGQGPEFLIYFQGTGAADDSGLPNDRFFAVRPEGSVSTLKIQRTERGDSAVYLCASSLDRRNTEAFFGQGTRLTVV.

V is TRBV4-3 and J is TRBJ2-5; 8 bases align to TRBD2. V shed 0 bases and J 11 bases; nucleotides not matched to a gene: 11. From germline, CDR1 is LGHNA and CDR2 YSLEER. This CDR3 comprises 15 residues. The CDR3, as DNA: TGCGCCAGCAGCCAAGATCCGGGGGGGGCGTGGGAGCAGTACTTC. Translating it yields CASSQDPGGAWEQYF.